The entry below gives a single TCR beta chain sequence along with its context. Profiling relied on immunoSEQ multiplex PCR, and the TCRdb table lists in-frame clones only, not all of them. Of tens of thousands of clones listed, roughly four fifths were seen once; the top ten hold around 5.8%. This record belongs to a study of blood T cell repertoires in COVID-19. This receptor was obtained from a man in his sixties with acute or convalescent COVID-19. The sample comprised peripheral blood.

CDR3 sequence (DNA): TGTGCCTGGGATCGGCACTATAGCAATCAGCCCCAGCATTTT. Amino acid sequence: CAWDRHYSNQPQHF. J is TRBJ1-5 and V is TRBV30; unclear D gene. The V gene lost 5 bases and the J gene lost 0 bases, with 11 bases spanning the gap. The CDR3 is made up of 14 amino acids. Germline V lookup: CDR1 GTSNPN, CDR2 SVGIG (reference sequence).